This T cell receptor (beta chain) was identified in a study of cytomegalovirus exposure and HLA in healthy donors. Study-wide results and limits: Certain sequence variants were highly shared and formed a cluster, and this cluster was likely a sequencing artifact. It was in a later analysis that TCR association rates were seen to vary by HLA locus, highest for DRB1 and lowest for HLA-C.

Germline V gene data show CDR1 as SGHTA and CDR2 as FQGTGA. The V end was cut by 6 bases, the J end by 4 bases, with 18 bases between. The CDR3 totals 15 residues. Remarks on this clone: Its antigen is as yet unknown.

Primers for the PCR totalled 60 Vbeta and 13 Jbeta. Methods used by the authors: Later, an analysis found around 77 million unique TCR beta chains, and 8.5 million to 12 million of these were shared. TCRdb keeps only in-frame clones here, not all; method: immunoSEQ multiplex PCR. Clonal size and the V and J genes are those of that table, whereas D and trimming came from the DNA. The table shows about 160,000 clones, with around 85% occurring only once. The chain uses TRBV7-3 and TRBJ1-2; TRBD1 is a possible D gene (6 bases). The source material was PBMCs. The clonotype comes from a boy between 2 and 10 years old in good health and CMV-seronegative. CDR3 in DNA: TGTGCCAGCAGTCGTAGGCAGGGGCGCTTCTATGGCTACACCTTC. This encodes CASSRRQGRFYGYTF.